Reported below is one T cell receptor (beta chain). This specimen comes from a study of technical replicates of blood from several donors. This CDR3 contains 13 residues. The V end was cut by 4 bases, the J end by 1 base, with 9 bases between. Germline lookup yields CDR1 SGDLS and CDR2 YYNGEE. The data were produced by immunoSEQ multiplex PCR, yet TCRdb's version contains in-frame clones alone and is incomplete. Of roughly 76,000 clones listed, 75% to 95% were seen once; the top ten hold about 0.4%. The chain carries TRBV9 and TRBJ2-7, with D unresolved. The receptor was isolated from a human donor in good health. Some clones in this sample may be carry-over from other donors' samples. The specimen sequenced was T cells isolated from PBMCs. The CDR3: CASSPKASYEQYF. In nucleotides, the CDR3 is TGTGCCAGCAGCCCAAAAGCTTCCTACGAGCAGTACTTC. The full variable domain, its missing parts supplied by reference TRBV9 and TRBJ2-7, is DSGVTQTPKHLITATGQRVTLRCSPRSGDLSVYWYQQSLDQGLQFLIQYYNGEERAKGNILERFSAQQFPDLHSELNLSSLELGDSALYFCASSPKASYEQYFGPGTRLTVT.